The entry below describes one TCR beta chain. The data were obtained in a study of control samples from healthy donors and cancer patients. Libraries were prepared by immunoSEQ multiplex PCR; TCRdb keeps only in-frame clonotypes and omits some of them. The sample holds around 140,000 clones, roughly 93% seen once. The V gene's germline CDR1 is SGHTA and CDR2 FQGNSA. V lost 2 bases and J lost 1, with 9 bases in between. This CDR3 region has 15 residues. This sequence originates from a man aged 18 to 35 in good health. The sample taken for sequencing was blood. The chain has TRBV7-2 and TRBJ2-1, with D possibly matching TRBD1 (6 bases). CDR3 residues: CASSLQGPSYNEQFF. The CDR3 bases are TGTGCCAGCAGCTTACAGGGGCCTTCCTACAATGAGCAGTTCTTC.